Below are 8 T cell receptor beta chains sequenced from a single sample in a study of T cells after yellow fever vaccination. TCRdb ran MiXCR on the 5' RACE reads and lists one entry per CDR3 protein. This table has under 400,000 distinct CDR3 sequences, under 14% appearing once. This material consisted of PBMCs, taken on the day of the first yellow fever vaccination. These receptors were taken from a man aged 18-30 years who received the YFV17D yellow fever vaccine.

The table lists this clonotype with many counts. The V gene is TRBV5-1, the J gene TRBJ2-3; maybe TRBD2 (5 bases). V lost 4 bases and J 5 bases, leaving 14 bases between the germline ends. CDR3 length: 14 residues. CDR1 and CDR2 (germline): SGHRS, YFSETQ. CDR3 nucleotide sequence: TGCGCCAGCAGCCCCTCGGGGTCCGGAGATACGCAGTATTTT. This encodes CASSPSGSGDTQYF.

The chain carries TRBV20-1 and TRBJ1-6; D gene unclear. CDR3 length equals 15 residues. Trimming took 0 bases from V and 9 from J, leaving 15 bases between them. CDR1 DFQATT and CDR2 SNEGSKA come from the germline V gene (reference sequence). Written as DNA, the CDR3 is TGCAGTGCTAGAGATTCATTTGGGGATTCTTCACCCCTCCACTTT. It encodes CSARDSFGDSSPLHF.

This rearrangement joins TRBV30 to TRBJ2-7; possibly TRBD1 for D (5 bases). The germline V gene has CDR1 GTSNPN and CDR2 SVGIG (reference sequence). This CDR3 is built from 16 residues. V was shortened by 0 bases and J by 6 bases, with 21 bases between the two germline ends. The chain's CDR3 is CAWSVESGWGKGEQYF. CDR3 nucleotides: TGTGCCTGGAGTGTAGAATCAGGGTGGGGAAAGGGCGAGCAGTACTTC.

The rearrangement uses TRBV4-1 and TRBJ1-2, with D unresolved. The CDR3 runs 15 residues. Trimming took off 0 bases at V and 1 base at J, with 9 bases between the two ends. Germline lookup yields CDR1 MGHRA and CDR2 YSYEKL. This CDR3 is CASSQEWLLNYGYTF. For the CDR3, the DNA is TGCGCCAGCAGCCAAGAATGGCTCCTTAACTATGGCTACACCTTC.

This chain joins TRBV7-6 and TRBJ2-3; the D gene is possibly TRBD2 (6 bases). CDR1 is SGHVS and CDR2 is FNYEAQ in the germline V gene. This CDR3 contains 16 residues. The V end lost 2 bases, the J end lost 0 bases, and 12 bases lay between the germline ends. The chain's CDR3 is CASSLSWRGSTDTQYF. CDR3 nucleotide sequence: TGTGCCAGCAGCTTAAGCTGGCGGGGAAGCACAGATACGCAGTATTTT. The full variable domain, rest sourced from reference TRBV7-6 and TRBJ2-3, is GAGVSQSPRYKVTKRGQDVALRCDPISGHVSLYWYRQALGQGPEFLTYFNYEAQQDKSGLPNDRFSAERPEGSISTLTIQRTEQRDSAMYRCASSLSWRGSTDTQYFGPGTRLTVL.

This clonotype was counted only a few times. The V and J genes are TRBV5-1 and TRBJ1-5; 9 bases fit TRBD1. Germline CDR1 reads SGHRS; CDR2 reads YFSETQ. The V and J ends lost 4 bases and 6 bases, in that order; junction bases with no gene match: 5. This CDR3 has 14 residues. DNA for the CDR3: TGCGCCAGCAGCCTGACAGGGGGAATTCAGCCCCAGCATTTT. Translating it yields CASSLTGGIQPQHF.

This clonotype was seen more than once but under ten times. This chain joins TRBV20-1 and TRBJ1-2, with D possibly being TRBD1 (6 bases). CDR1 is DFQATT and CDR2 is SNEGSKA in the germline V gene (reference sequence). This CDR3 is built from 12 residues. The ends were cut back, 6 bases at V and 8 bases at J, with 16 bases in the middle. CDR3 in DNA: TGCAGTGCCGCTACAGGGTCGTGGGGCTACACCTTC. Translation gives CSAATGSWGYTF.

This clonotype was detected only a few times. The chain employs TRBV11-2 and TRBJ1-1, with D unresolved. V was clipped by 0 bases and J by 3 bases, with 11 bases between them. Germline V CDR1 and CDR2: SGHAT, FQNNGV. The CDR3 runs 15 residues. CDR3 in amino acids: CASSLDRQTHTEAFF. DNA of the CDR3: TGTGCCAGCAGCTTAGATCGGCAGACACACACTGAAGCTTTCTTT. Full variable domain (rest looked up from reference TRBV11-2 and TRBJ1-1): EAGVAQSPRYKIIEKRQSVAFWCNPISGHATLYWYQQILGQGPKLLIQFQNNGVVDDSQLPKDRFSAERLKGVDSTLKIQPAKLEDSAVYLCASSLDRQTHTEAFFGQGTRLTVV.